This T cell receptor (beta chain) was obtained from a study of beta chain features in type 1 diabetes. Study findings and constraints: Shorter TCRB CDR3s, moderately but significantly so, were found in Type 1 diabetes patients in all four CD4+ subsets.

A single heparinised draw of roughly 100 mL on average was taken per donor. V was clipped by 2 bases and J by 6 bases, with 13 bases between them. Germline CDR1 is SGHRS and CDR2 is YFSETQ. CDR3 length equals 14 residues. This clone was counted a few times. Its antigen remains unknown. Every bit of the isolated RNA underwent reverse transcription, so sequencing read expressed TCRB transcripts. Produced via immunoSEQ multiplex PCR; TCRdb's table is partial and in-frame only. The data hold around 690,000 clones, with around 12% observed a single time. The genes are TRBV5-1 and TRBJ2-3; D tentatively reads TRBD1 or TRBD2 (5 bases each). This TCR derives from a man between 25 and 39 years old with type 1 diabetes. Source material: naive CD4+ T cells from blood. The CDR3 DNA is TGCGCCAGCAGCTTCGGGGCTCAACAGGATACGCAGTATTTT. The encoded protein is CASSFGAQQDTQYF.